The 4 T cell receptor beta chains reported below all come from one sample, sequenced in a study of blood T cell repertoires in COVID-19. Method: immunoSEQ multiplex PCR; TCRdb's copy keeps in-frame clones and lacks some. Of about 190,000 clones listed, around 80% were seen once; the top ten hold roughly 8%. Sequencing input: peripheral blood. The receptors shown here come from a woman aged 55-69 years with COVID-19, enrolled during active disease.

This rearrangement joins TRBV6-5 to TRBJ1-6; TRBD1 matches at 9 bases. The CDR3 covers 14 residues. V lost 6 bases to trimming and J lost 6 bases; unmatched junction nucleotides: 3. CDR1 MNHEY and CDR2 SVGAGI come from the germline V gene. Written as DNA, the CDR3 is TGTGCCAGCAGAGGGACAGGGATTAATTCACCCCTCCACTTT. Translating gives CASRGTGINSPLHF.

This clone was observed a handful of times. The chain carries TRBV6-5 and TRBJ1-1; D call uncertain. CDR1 is MNHEY and CDR2 is SVGAGI in the germline V gene. The CDR3 covers 15 residues. The V end lost 0 bases, the J end lost 4 bases, and 12 bases lay between the germline ends. In nucleotides, the CDR3 is TGTGCCAGCAGTTACTCGGGCATCACGACCACTGAAGCTTTCTTT. Translated, it gives CASSYSGITTTEAFF.

The chain couples TRBV5-1 to TRBJ2-6; D call uncertain. This CDR3 is 16 amino acids long. V lost 0 bases, J lost 3 bases, and 10 bases lay in between. From germline, CDR1 is SGHRS and CDR2 YFSETQ. The CDR3 coding sequence is TGCGCCAGCAGCTTGGACCTAATCGGTGGGGCCAACGTCCTGACTTTC. Its protein is CASSLDLIGGANVLTF.

This clone has a single count. V gene TRBV10-2 combines with J gene TRBJ1-4, with TRBD1 matching 8 bases. CDR3 size: 14 residues. The junction had 4 bases not matched to a gene; V was cut back by 6 bases and J by 4 bases. Germline lookup yields CDR1 WSHSY and CDR2 SAAADI. The CDR3 region has the DNA TGCGCCAGCAGACAGGGGGACGGTAATGAAAAACTGTTTTTT. Its protein product is CASRQGDGNEKLFF.